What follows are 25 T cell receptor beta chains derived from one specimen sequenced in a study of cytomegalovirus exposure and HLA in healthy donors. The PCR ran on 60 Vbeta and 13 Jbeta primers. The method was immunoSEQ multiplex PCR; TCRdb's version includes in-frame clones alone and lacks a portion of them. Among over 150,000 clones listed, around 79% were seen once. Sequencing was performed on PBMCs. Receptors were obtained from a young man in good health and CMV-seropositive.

The CDR3 reads CSVGLEDGYTF. CDR3 nucleotide sequence: TGCAGCGTTGGCTTGGAGGATGGCTACACCTTC. V usage is TRBV29-1 and J usage is TRBJ1-2; the D is unclear. Germline V gene sequence: CDR1 SQVTM, CDR2 ANQGSEA. V shed 4 bases and J shed 6 bases, with 9 bases lying between them. The CDR3 length is 11 residues.

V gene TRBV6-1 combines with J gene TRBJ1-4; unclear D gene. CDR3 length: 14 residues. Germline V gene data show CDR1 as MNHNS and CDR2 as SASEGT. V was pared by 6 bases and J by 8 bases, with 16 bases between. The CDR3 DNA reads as TGTGCCAGCAGATCCCGTGGGCAGATAGAAAAACTGTTTTTT. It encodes CASRSRGQIEKLFF.

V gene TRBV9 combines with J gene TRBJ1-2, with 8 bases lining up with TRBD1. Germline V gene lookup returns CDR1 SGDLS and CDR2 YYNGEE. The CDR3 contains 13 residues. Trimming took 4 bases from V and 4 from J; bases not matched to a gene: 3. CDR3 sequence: CASSRDRTYGYTF. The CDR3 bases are TGTGCCAGCAGCCGGGACAGGACCTATGGCTACACCTTC.

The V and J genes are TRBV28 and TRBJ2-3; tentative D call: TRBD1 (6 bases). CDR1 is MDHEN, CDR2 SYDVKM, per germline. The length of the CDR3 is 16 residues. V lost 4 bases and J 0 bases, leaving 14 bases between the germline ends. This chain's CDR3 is CASSSRGTSSTDTQYF. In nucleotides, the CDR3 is TGTGCCAGCAGTTCAAGGGGGACATCTAGCACAGATACGCAGTATTTT.

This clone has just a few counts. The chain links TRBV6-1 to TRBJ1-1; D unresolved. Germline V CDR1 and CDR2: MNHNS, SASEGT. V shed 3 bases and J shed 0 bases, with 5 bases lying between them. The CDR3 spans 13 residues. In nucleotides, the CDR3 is TGTGCCAGCAGTGACCTGTTGAACACTGAAGCTTTCTTT. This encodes CASSDLLNTEAFF.

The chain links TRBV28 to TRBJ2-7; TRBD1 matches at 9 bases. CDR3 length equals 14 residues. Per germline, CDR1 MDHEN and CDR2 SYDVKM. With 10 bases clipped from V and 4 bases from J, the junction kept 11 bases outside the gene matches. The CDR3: CAITPPGQGYEQYF. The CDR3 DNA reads TGTGCCATTACCCCACCGGGACAGGGTTACGAGCAGTACTTC.

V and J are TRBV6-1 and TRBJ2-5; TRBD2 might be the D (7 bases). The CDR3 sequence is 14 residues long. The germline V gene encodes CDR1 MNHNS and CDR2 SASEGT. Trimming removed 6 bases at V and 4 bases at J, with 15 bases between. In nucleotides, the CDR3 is TGTGCCAGCAGAAAAATCGGGGGGCGAGAGACCCAGTACTTC. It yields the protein CASRKIGGRETQYF.

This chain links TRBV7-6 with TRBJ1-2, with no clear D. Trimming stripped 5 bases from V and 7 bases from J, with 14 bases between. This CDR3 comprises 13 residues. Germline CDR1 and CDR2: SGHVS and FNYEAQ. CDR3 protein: CASSPPGIGGYTF. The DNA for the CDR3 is TGTGCCAGCAGCCCACCAGGTATTGGTGGCTACACCTTC.

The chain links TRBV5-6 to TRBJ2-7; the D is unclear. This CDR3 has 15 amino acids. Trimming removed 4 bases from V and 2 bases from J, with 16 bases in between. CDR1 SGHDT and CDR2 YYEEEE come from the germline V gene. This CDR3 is CASSRVRTLTYEQYF. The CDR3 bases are TGTGCCAGCAGCCGCGTTCGTACGCTGACCTACGAGCAGTACTTC.

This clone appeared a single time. In nucleotides, the CDR3 is TGTGCCACCAGCAGAGAAGCGGGGCTCCCAGCTAACTATGGCTACACCTTC. It encodes CATSREAGLPANYGYTF. The V and J genes are TRBV15 and TRBJ1-2, with D possibly being TRBD1 (5 bases). Per the germline V gene, CDR1 is LNHNV and CDR2 is YYDKDF (reference sequence). The V and J ends lost 0 bases and 0 bases respectively, with 14 bases between them. This CDR3 has 17 residues.

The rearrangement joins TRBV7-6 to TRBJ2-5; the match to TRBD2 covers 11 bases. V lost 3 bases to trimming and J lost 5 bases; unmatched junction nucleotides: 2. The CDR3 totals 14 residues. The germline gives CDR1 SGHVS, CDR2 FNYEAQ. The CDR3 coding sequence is TGTGCCAGCAGCTTCCCTAGCGGGGGGGAGACCCAGTACTTC. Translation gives CASSFPSGGETQYF.

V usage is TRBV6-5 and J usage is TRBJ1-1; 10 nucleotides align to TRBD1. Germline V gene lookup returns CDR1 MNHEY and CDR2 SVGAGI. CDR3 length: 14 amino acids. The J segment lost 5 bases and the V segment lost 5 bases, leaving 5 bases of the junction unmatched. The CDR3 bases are TGTGCCAGCAGTACGGGACAGGGGAATACTGAAGCTTTCTTT. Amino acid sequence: CASSTGQGNTEAFF.

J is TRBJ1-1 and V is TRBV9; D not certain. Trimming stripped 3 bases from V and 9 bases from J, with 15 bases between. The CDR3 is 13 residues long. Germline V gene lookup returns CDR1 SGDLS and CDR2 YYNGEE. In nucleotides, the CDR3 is TGTGCCAGCAGCGATAGCGATGGGGAGAAAGCTTTCTTT. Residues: CASSDSDGEKAFF.

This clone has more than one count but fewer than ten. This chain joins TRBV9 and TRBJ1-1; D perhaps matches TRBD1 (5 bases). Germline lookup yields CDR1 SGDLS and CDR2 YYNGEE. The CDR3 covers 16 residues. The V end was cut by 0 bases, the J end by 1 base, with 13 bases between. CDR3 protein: CASSVVGAHANTEAFF. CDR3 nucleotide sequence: TGTGCCAGCAGCGTAGTTGGGGCTCACGCGAACACTGAAGCTTTCTTT.

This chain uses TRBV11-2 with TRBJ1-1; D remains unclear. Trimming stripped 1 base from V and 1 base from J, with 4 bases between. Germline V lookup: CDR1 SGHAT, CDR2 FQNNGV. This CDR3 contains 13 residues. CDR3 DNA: TGTGCCAGCAGCTTAGTCGGGAACACTGAAGCTTTCTTT. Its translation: CASSLVGNTEAFF. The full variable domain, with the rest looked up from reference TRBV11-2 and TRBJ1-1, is EAGVAQSPRYKIIEKRQSVAFWCNPISGHATLYWYQQILGQGPKLLIQFQNNGVVDDSQLPKDRFSAERLKGVDSTLKIQPAKLEDSAVYLCASSLVGNTEAFFGQGTRLTVV.

The chain's CDR3 is CAWSADSGGQPQHF. The CDR3 region has the DNA TGTGCCTGGAGTGCTGACAGTGGGGGCCAGCCCCAGCATTTT. The V call is TRBV30, the J call TRBJ1-5; D perhaps matches TRBD1 (6 bases). V lost 1 base and J lost 7, with 14 bases in between. From germline, CDR1 is GTSNPN and CDR2 SVGIG (reference sequence). The CDR3 extends over 14 amino acids.

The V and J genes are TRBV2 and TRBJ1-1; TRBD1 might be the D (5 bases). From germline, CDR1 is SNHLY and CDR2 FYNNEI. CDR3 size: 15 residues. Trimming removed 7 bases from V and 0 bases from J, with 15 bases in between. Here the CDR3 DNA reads TGTGCCAGCAAGTTGGACACCGCCCTGAACACTGAAGCTTTCTTT. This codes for CASKLDTALNTEAFF.

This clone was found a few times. The CDR3 coding sequence is TGCAGCGTTGATGCTAGCGGAGCGGGGGAGCAGTACTTC. Its translation: CSVDASGAGEQYF. The chain uses TRBV29-1 and TRBJ2-7; 7 positions agree with TRBD2. From germline, CDR1 is SQVTM and CDR2 ANQGSEA. The trim removed 3 bases at V and 7 bases at J, leaving 9 bases unmatched. The CDR3 totals 13 residues.

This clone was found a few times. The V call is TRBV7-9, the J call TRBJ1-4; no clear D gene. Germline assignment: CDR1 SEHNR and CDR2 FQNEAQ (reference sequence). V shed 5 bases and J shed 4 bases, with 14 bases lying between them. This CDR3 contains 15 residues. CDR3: CASSPAREVNEKLFF. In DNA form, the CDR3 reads TGTGCCAGCAGCCCCGCCCGGGAGGTTAATGAAAAACTGTTTTTT.

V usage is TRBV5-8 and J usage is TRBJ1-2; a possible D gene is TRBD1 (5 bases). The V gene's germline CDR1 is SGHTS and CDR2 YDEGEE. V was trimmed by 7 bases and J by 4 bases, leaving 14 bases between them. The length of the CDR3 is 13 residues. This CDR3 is CASGNRRGYGYTF. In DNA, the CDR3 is TGTGCCAGCGGAAACAGGAGAGGCTATGGCTACACCTTC.

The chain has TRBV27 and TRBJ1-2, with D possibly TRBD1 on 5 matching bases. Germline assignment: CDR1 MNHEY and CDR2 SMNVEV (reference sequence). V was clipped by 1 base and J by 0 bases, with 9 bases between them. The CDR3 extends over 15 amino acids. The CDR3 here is CASSLWGGTNYGYTF. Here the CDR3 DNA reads TGTGCCAGCAGTTTATGGGGGGGAACTAACTATGGCTACACCTTC.

CDR3 residues: CASTSKVASGTDTQYF. The CDR3 region has the DNA TGTGCCAGCACTAGTAAGGTAGCCTCGGGCACAGATACGCAGTATTTT. The V call is TRBV5-4, the J call TRBJ2-3; the D is unclear. The V gene lost 6 bases and the J gene lost 1 base, with 18 bases spanning the gap. Germline assignment: CDR1 SGHNT and CDR2 YYREEE (reference sequence). CDR3 length: 16 residues.

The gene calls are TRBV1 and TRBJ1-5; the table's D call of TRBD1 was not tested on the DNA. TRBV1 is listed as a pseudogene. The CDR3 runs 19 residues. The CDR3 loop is CTSSQGGSGQTGPNQPQHF. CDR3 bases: TGCACCAGCAGCCAAGGAGGATCCGGGCAGACAGGTCCAAATCAGCCCCAGCATTTT.

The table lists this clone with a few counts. The CDR3 DNA reads TGCGCCAGCAGCTTCAGCGGGAGTTTAGGGGATACGCAGTATTTT. Amino acids: CASSFSGSLGDTQYF. V gene TRBV5-1 combines with J gene TRBJ2-3, with 8 bases matching TRBD2. This CDR3 comprises 15 residues. From germline, CDR1 is SGHRS and CDR2 YFSETQ. Unmatched junction bases numbered 8, after V lost 2 bases and J lost 6 bases.

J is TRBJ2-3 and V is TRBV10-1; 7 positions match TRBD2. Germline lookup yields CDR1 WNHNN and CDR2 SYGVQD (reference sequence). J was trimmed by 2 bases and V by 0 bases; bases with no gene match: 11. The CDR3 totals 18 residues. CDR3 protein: CASSESFRGGGFTDTQYF. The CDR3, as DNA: TGCGCCAGCAGTGAGTCTTTTCGGGGCGGGGGATTCACAGATACGCAGTATTTT.